Presented here are 17 T cell receptor beta chains from one specimen sequenced in a study of Tregs in tolerant kidney transplant recipients. Assay used: immunoSEQ multiplex PCR; TCRdb lists only in-frame clones, some missing. This sample has about 240,000 clones, with about four fifths found just once. What was sequenced was CD4+ T cells from blood. Receptors originate from a human donor in good health.

J is TRBJ1-3 and V is TRBV19; D not resolved. This CDR3 is built from 16 residues. Germline CDR1 LNHDA, CDR2 SQIVND (reference sequence). V was trimmed by 3 bases and J by 0 bases, leaving 12 bases between them. The CDR3: CASSIELTSSGNTIYF. In DNA, the CDR3 is TGTGCCAGTAGTATCGAACTTACAAGCTCTGGAAACACCATATATTTT.

The V and J genes are TRBV15 and TRBJ1-5; possible D gene TRBD1, 5 bases. V was trimmed by 0 bases and J by 6 bases, leaving 18 bases between them. The germline CDR1 and CDR2 sequences are LNHNV and YYDKDF (reference sequence). This CDR3 contains 17 residues. Here the CDR3 DNA reads TGTGCCACCAGCAGAGATAAGGCAGGGTACGGGAGTCAGCCCCAGCATTTT. It codes for CATSRDKAGYGSQPQHF.

The rearrangement links TRBV19 to TRBJ2-1; 7 nucleotides align to TRBD1. Germline V gene sequence: CDR1 LNHDA, CDR2 SQIVND (reference sequence). With V trimmed by 5 bases and J by 2 bases, 6 bases remained unmatched. This CDR3 region has 15 residues. The CDR3 loop is CASSPERGPYNEQFF. DNA for the CDR3: TGTGCCAGTAGTCCCGAAAGGGGGCCCTACAATGAGCAGTTCTTC. The full variable domain, rest sourced from reference TRBV19 and TRBJ2-1, is DGGITQSPKYLFRKEGQNVTLSCEQNLNHDAMYWYRQDPGQGLRLIYYSQIVNDFQKGDIAEGYSVSREKKESFPLTVTSAQKNPTAFYLCASSPERGPYNEQFFGPGTRLTVL.

DNA for the CDR3: TGTGCCAGCAGCTTAGCGCCTGGCGGGATCTCCTACGAGCAGTACTTC. It is translated as CASSLAPGGISYEQYF. The chain employs TRBV13 and TRBJ2-5; tentative D call: TRBD2 (6 bases). Matching the DNA end better, TRBJ2-7 makes the J call doubtful. The CDR3 spans 16 residues. Germline V gene sequence: CDR1 PRHDT, CDR2 FYEKMQ (reference sequence).

As concerns this clone: The same CDR3 arises from other DNA sequences in this sample as well. V and J are TRBV7-9 and TRBJ1-1; D remains ambiguous. With 4 bases removed from V and 1 base from J, the gap between germline ends came to 4 bases. Germline V gene data show CDR1 as SEHNR and CDR2 as FQNEAQ (reference sequence). The CDR3 extends over 12 amino acids. This chain's CDR3 is CASSSKNTEAFF. Here the CDR3 DNA reads TGTGCCAGCAGCTCCAAGAACACTGAAGCTTTCTTT.

Turning to this clone: One end of the junction fails to match germline, which may point to a read error. The chain uses TRBV9 and TRBJ2-1; 8 bases map to TRBD2. The germline V gene encodes CDR1 SGDLS and CDR2 YYNGEE. CDR3 length: 12 residues. The CDR3 is CASSPPGGERFF. CDR3 in DNA: TGTGCCAGCAGCCCCCCGGGAGGGGAGCGGTTCTTC.

The J gene is TRBJ1-1, the V gene TRBV7-3, with D possibly TRBD1 on 6 matching bases. The CDR3 covers 13 residues. In germline, CDR1 is SGHTA, CDR2 FQGTGA. V was clipped by 5 bases and J by 1 base, with 8 bases between them. CDR3 nucleotides: TGTGCCAGCAGCCAGGGACAGAACACTGAAGCTTTCTTT. This translates into CASSQGQNTEAFF.

This chain uses TRBV5-1 with TRBJ1-2, with D perhaps matching TRBD1 (6 bases). V was clipped by 1 base and J by 5 bases, with 9 bases between them. CDR1 is SGHRS, CDR2 YFSETQ, per germline. The CDR3 is 13 residues long. Here the CDR3 DNA reads TGCGCCAGCAGCTTGACAGGGACTTATGGCTACACCTTC. Translating gives CASSLTGTYGYTF.

The V and J genes are TRBV7-6 and TRBJ2-5; D is perhaps TRBD2 (6 bases). CDR1 and CDR2 (germline): SGHVS, FNYEAQ. This CDR3 spans 16 amino acids. Trimming shortened V by 0 bases and J by 2 bases, and 13 bases separated the two germline ends. CDR3 coding DNA: TGTGCCAGCAGCTTAGCTGGTGTCGGACTACAAGAGACCCAGTACTTC. Translated: CASSLAGVGLQETQYF. Combining the CDR3 with reference TRBV7-6 and TRBJ2-5 gives the whole variable domain GAGVSQSPRYKVTKRGQDVALRCDPISGHVSLYWYRQALGQGPEFLTYFNYEAQQDKSGLPNDRFSAERPEGSISTLTIQRTEQRDSAMYRCASSLAGVGLQETQYFGPGTRLLVL.

Only a few counts were recorded for this clone. The chain couples TRBV5-8 to TRBJ1-1; the D gene is possibly TRBD1 (5 bases). CDR1 and CDR2 (germline): SGHTS, YDEGEE. The CDR3 totals 15 residues. With 0 bases removed from V and 0 bases from J, the gap between germline ends came to 9 bases. The CDR3 DNA reads TGTGCCAGCAGCTTGGGGCTGGGGGTGAACACTGAAGCTTTCTTT. Translation gives CASSLGLGVNTEAFF.

The rearrangement links TRBV11-2 to TRBJ1-2; D possibly corresponds to TRBD1 (5 bases). The length of the CDR3 is 12 residues. V was clipped by 5 bases and J by 8 bases, with 12 bases between them. Germline-derived CDR1 and CDR2 are SGHAT and FQNNGV. The CDR3 DNA reads as TGTGCCAGCAGCCCCGGGGGGTTCGGCTACACCTTC. As protein: CASSPGGFGYTF.

V usage is TRBV6-5 and J usage is TRBJ1-1, with D uncertain. This CDR3 contains 15 residues. Germline assignment: CDR1 MNHEY and CDR2 SVGAGI. Deletions cut 2 bases from V and 1 base from J, with 11 bases between. CDR3 DNA sequence: TGTGCCAGCAGTTACACTTGGACGGCGAACACTGAAGCTTTCTTT. Translating it yields CASSYTWTANTEAFF.

This rearrangement joins TRBV7-6 to TRBJ2-7; 7 bases agree with TRBD1. The J segment lost 8 bases and the V segment lost 4 bases, leaving 14 bases of the junction unmatched. Germline lookup yields CDR1 SGHVS and CDR2 FNYEAQ. This CDR3 is 15 amino acids long. Here the CDR3 DNA reads TGTGCCAGCAGCTCGATACAGGGGTCCTCCTTCCAGCAGTACTTC. Its protein product is CASSSIQGSSFQQYF.

The chain carries TRBV9 and TRBJ2-1, with D perhaps TRBD1 or TRBD2 (5 bases each). Looked up from germline, CDR1 is SGDLS and CDR2 is YYNGEE. The CDR3 is made up of 14 amino acids. V lost 0 bases and J lost 5, with 9 bases in between. The CDR3 DNA reads TGTGCCAGCAGCGTAGGGGGGATGAACAATGAGCAGTTCTTC. Protein sequence: CASSVGGMNNEQFF.

This clone was detected only once. CDR3 loop: CASSPTGLAGGDLYNEQFF. The CDR3 region has the DNA TGTGCCAGCAGTCCGACGGGACTAGCGGGAGGAGATCTCTACAATGAGCAGTTCTTC. The chain is built from TRBV27 and TRBJ2-1; 15 bases align to TRBD2. This CDR3 spans 19 amino acids. V was clipped by 5 bases and J by 3 bases; unmatched bases: 11. Germline V gene data show CDR1 as MNHEY and CDR2 as SMNVEV (reference sequence).

This clone was recorded a few times. V and J are TRBV10-3 and TRBJ1-3; D gene ambiguous. V lost 11 bases and J lost 0, with 14 bases in between. Germline CDR1 and CDR2: ENHRY and SYGVKD. The CDR3 covers 14 residues. Here the CDR3 DNA reads TGTGCCCCACTCCTACAGAACTCTGGAAACACCATATATTTT. This sequence encodes CAPLLQNSGNTIYF.

This clone has only one observation. V is TRBV14 and J is TRBJ1-6, with D possibly TRBD1 on 5 matching bases. Trimming pared 2 bases from V and 0 bases from J, leaving 11 bases between. The CDR3 is 17 amino acids. Germline values: CDR1 SGHDN, CDR2 FVKESK. The CDR3 sequence: CASSQYRGVSYNSPLHF. The CDR3, as DNA: TGTGCCAGCAGCCAATACAGAGGGGTCTCCTATAATTCACCCCTCCACTTT.